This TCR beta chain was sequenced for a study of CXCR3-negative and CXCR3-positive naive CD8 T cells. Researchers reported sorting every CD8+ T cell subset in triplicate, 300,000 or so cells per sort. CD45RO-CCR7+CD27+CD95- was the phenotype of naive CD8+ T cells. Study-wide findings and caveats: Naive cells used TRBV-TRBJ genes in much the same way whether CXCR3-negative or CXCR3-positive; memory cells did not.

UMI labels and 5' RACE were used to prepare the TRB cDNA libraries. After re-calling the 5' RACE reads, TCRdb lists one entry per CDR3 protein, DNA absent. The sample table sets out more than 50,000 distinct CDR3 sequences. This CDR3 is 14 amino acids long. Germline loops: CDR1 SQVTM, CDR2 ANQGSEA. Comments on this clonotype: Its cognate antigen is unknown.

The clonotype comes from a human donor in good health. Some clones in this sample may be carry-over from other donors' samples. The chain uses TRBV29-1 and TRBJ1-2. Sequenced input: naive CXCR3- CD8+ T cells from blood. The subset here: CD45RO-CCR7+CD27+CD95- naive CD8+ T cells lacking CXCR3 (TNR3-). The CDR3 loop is CSVPYATAGYGYTF.